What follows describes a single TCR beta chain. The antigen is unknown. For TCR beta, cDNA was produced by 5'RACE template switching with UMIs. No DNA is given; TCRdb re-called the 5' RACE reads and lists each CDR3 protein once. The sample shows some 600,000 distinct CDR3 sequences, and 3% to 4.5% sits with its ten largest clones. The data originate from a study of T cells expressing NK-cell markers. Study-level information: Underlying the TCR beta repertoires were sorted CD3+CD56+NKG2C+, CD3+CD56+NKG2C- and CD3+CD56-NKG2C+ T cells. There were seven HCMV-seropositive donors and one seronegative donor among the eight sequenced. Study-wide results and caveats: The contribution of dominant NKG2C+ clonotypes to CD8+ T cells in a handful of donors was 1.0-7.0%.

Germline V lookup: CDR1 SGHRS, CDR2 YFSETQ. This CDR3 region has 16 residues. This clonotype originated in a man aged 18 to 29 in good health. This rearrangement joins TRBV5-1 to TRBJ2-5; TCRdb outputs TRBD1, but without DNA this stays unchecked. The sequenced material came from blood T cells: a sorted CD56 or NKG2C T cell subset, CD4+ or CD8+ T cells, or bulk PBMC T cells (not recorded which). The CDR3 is CASSLARGPGQETQYF.